This TCR beta chain was observed in a study of tumor-infiltrating lymphocytes in primary liver carcinoma. The researchers obtained blood RNA from unsorted whole blood and also extracted germline DNA. The CDR3 covers 15 residues. V shed 2 bases and J shed 5 bases, with 16 bases lying between them. CDR1 and CDR2 from the germline V gene are MNHEY and SVGEGT. From roughly 0.55 ug of total RNA, TCR beta-specific cDNA was reverse-transcribed using a constant-region primer. Researchers made the TCR beta libraries by running three nested multiplex PCR rounds with slightly modified ARM-PCR. PCR rounds one and two used TRBV1-TRBV30 forward primers with a C-beta reverse primer for 10 cycles each. TCRdb reprocessed the multiplex PCR reads with MiXCR, giving one entry per CDR3 protein. The sample gives more than 150,000 distinct CDR3 sequences, about 60% of which show up once; approximately 68% is in the top ten.

This TCR derives from a man in his forties with primary liver carcinoma and hepatitis B virus infection. The chain uses TRBV6-2 or TRBV6-3 and TRBJ2-7; D is ambiguous. Material: peripheral blood. The CDR3 region has the DNA TGTGCCAGCAGTTACAAGGACCATCTAATCCACGAGCAGTACTTC. Protein sequence: CASSYKDHLIHEQYF.